The next 17 T cell receptor beta chains were all read from a single sample in a study of cytomegalovirus exposure and HLA in healthy donors. The study ran its PCR with 60 Vbeta and 13 Jbeta primers. Libraries were prepared by immunoSEQ multiplex PCR; TCRdb keeps only in-frame clonotypes and omits some of them. The sample has some 150,000 clones, over 70% seen once. Sequencing was performed on PBMCs. Source of these receptors: a female donor in good health and CMV-seronegative.

This clone was picked up a small number of times. The chain carries TRBV7-8 and TRBJ2-6, with 9 nucleotides matching TRBD2. Germline V gives CDR1 SGHVS, CDR2 FQNEAQ. V lost 7 bases, J lost 6 bases, and 1 base stayed unmatched. The CDR3 contains 13 residues. For the CDR3, the DNA is TGTGCCAGCAAGCGGGAGGTGGCCAACGTCCTGACTTTC. Encoded protein: CASKREVANVLTF. Together with reference TRBV7-8 and TRBJ2-6, the CDR3 gives the full variable domain: GAGVSQSPRYKVAKRGQDVALRCDPISGHVSLFWYQQALGQGPEFLTYFQNEAQLDKSGLPSDRFFAERPEGSVSTLKIQRTQQEDSAVYLCASKREVANVLTFGAGSRLTVL.

The chain couples TRBV29-1 to TRBJ2-7, with 9 positions matching TRBD2. There are 15 residues in the CDR3. CDR1 and CDR2 (germline): SQVTM, ANQGSEA. V dropped 1 base and J dropped 9; count of bases not matched to a gene: 13. CDR3 DNA sequence: TGCAGCGTTGAAGGGAGCGGGGGGCTCTTTCGGGGGCAGTACTTC. Amino acid sequence: CSVEGSGGLFRGQYF.

Regarding this clone: In the same sample, other DNA sequences code for this CDR3. This chain uses TRBV29-1 with TRBJ2-7; 8 bases are shared with TRBD1. This CDR3 region has 13 residues. Germline lookup yields CDR1 SQVTM and CDR2 ANQGSEA. The ends lost 3 bases at V and 4 bases at J; junction bases unmatched: 5. CDR3 bases: TGCAGCGTTGAGGGCCAGGGGGCTTACGAGCAGTACTTC. Translation: CSVEGQGAYEQYF.

The chain uses TRBV28 and TRBJ1-2; no clear D. The V gene's germline CDR1 is MDHEN and CDR2 SYDVKM. V lost 7 bases and J 1 base, leaving 13 bases between the germline ends. The CDR3 consists of 14 residues. CDR3 sequence reads: CASTEGLINYGYTF. The CDR3 bases are TGTGCCAGCACCGAAGGACTGATTAACTATGGCTACACCTTC.

V gene TRBV7-2 combines with J gene TRBJ2-7, with D maybe TRBD2 (5 bases). This CDR3 has 13 amino acids. Germline CDR1 SGHTA, CDR2 FQGNSA. Trimming shortened V by 4 bases and J by 2 bases, and 9 bases separated the two germline ends. CDR3 loop: CASSSGETYEQYF. As DNA, the CDR3 is TGTGCCAGCAGCTCCGGGGAAACCTACGAGCAGTACTTC.

This clone was detected only once. V is TRBV6-5 and J is TRBJ1-1; maybe TRBD1 (6 bases). The CDR3 totals 15 residues. Trimming stripped 6 bases from V and 1 base from J, with 15 bases between. Per germline, CDR1 MNHEY and CDR2 SVGAGI. CDR3 DNA: TGTGCCAGCAGAAGAGAAGGACAGACGAACACTGAAGCTTTCTTT. This sequence encodes CASRREGQTNTEAFF.

The chain is built from TRBV9 and TRBJ2-7; weak D call: TRBD2 (6 bases). This CDR3 is 14 amino acids long. Germline CDR1 SGDLS, CDR2 YYNGEE. Trimming cost V 7 bases and J 5 bases, with 19 bases left between them. DNA for the CDR3: TGTGCCAGCTCTCTCGGGGGAAGGGCTAACGAGCAGTACTTC. Translation: CASSLGGRANEQYF.

The rearrangement uses TRBV28 and TRBJ1-4; the match to TRBD1 covers 9 bases. The CDR3 has 14 amino acids. Trimming cost V 3 bases and J 11 bases; bases outside gene matches: 7. Germline V gives CDR1 MDHEN, CDR2 SYDVKM. CDR3 nucleotide sequence: TGTGCCAGCAGTTTGGGGGACAGGGTGGGGAAACTGTTTTTT. Translated, it gives CASSLGDRVGKLFF.

V gene TRBV25-1 combines with J gene TRBJ2-1, with 11 positions matching TRBD2. The CDR3 extends over 17 amino acids. Trimming took 5 bases from V and 0 from J; bases not matched to a gene: 6. Germline assignment: CDR1 MGHDK and CDR2 SYGVNS. The CDR3, as DNA: TGTGCCAGCAGTTCACTAGCGGGAGACAGCTCCTACAATGAGCAGTTCTTC. Translating gives CASSSLAGDSSYNEQFF. Variable domain in full (rest from reference TRBV25-1 and TRBJ2-1): EADIYQTPRYLVIGTGKKITLECSQTMGHDKMYWYQQDPGMELHLIHYSYGVNSTEKGDLSSESTVSRIRTEHFPLTLESARPSHTSQYLCASSSLAGDSSYNEQFFGPGTRLTVL.

The gene calls are TRBV30 and TRBJ1-4, with TRBD1 as a possible D gene (6 bases). The V gene lost 8 bases and the J gene lost 5 bases, with 15 bases spanning the gap. The V gene's germline CDR1 is GTSNPN and CDR2 SVGIG (reference sequence). CDR3 length: 13 residues. CDR3 residues: CAPWDTRNEKLFF. DNA for the CDR3: TGTGCCCCTTGGGACACCCGGAATGAAAAACTGTTTTTT.

This clone was seen a handful of times. The chain has TRBV19 and TRBJ1-1; unclear D gene. This CDR3 region has 13 residues. Trimming shortened V by 3 bases and J by 11 bases, and 16 bases separated the two germline ends. Germline V lookup: CDR1 LNHDA, CDR2 SQIVND (reference sequence). CDR3 in amino acids: CASSMKEGVVAFF. The CDR3 DNA sequence: TGTGCCAGTAGTATGAAAGAGGGAGTGGTGGCTTTCTTT.

The chain combines TRBV29-1 with TRBJ1-1; D call uncertain. V was trimmed by 1 base and J by 4 bases, leaving 13 bases between them. In germline, CDR1 is SQVTM, CDR2 ANQGSEA. There are 14 residues in the CDR3. CDR3 loop: CSVEVVGGFTEAFF. The CDR3, as DNA: TGCAGCGTTGAAGTCGTGGGAGGATTCACTGAAGCTTTCTTT.

The chain recombines TRBV13 with TRBJ1-1; the D gene is possibly TRBD1 (5 bases). With 4 bases removed from V and 0 bases from J, the gap between germline ends came to 15 bases. This CDR3 is 16 amino acids long. Germline CDR1 and CDR2: PRHDT and FYEKMQ (reference sequence). CDR3 nucleotides: TGTGCCAGCAGCTACTGGGCCAAGGGGTTGAACACTGAAGCTTTCTTT. As protein: CASSYWAKGLNTEAFF.

In its sample, this clone was seen once. The chain combines TRBV7-2 with TRBJ1-2; D is perhaps TRBD1 (6 bases). V was clipped by 3 bases and J by 0 bases, with 11 bases between them. Germline values: CDR1 SGHTA, CDR2 FQGNSA. The length of the CDR3 is 15 residues. The CDR3 spells CASSFGQPTNYGYTF. The CDR3 nucleotides are TGTGCCAGCAGCTTCGGACAGCCTACTAACTATGGCTACACCTTC.

The chain joins TRBV19 to TRBJ1-6; the D is unclear. This CDR3 is built from 15 residues. The ends were cut back, 7 bases at V and 8 bases at J, with 18 bases in the middle. From germline, CDR1 is LNHDA and CDR2 SQIVND (reference sequence). For the CDR3, the DNA is TGTGCCAGTACCCCGGAGCGTTCACTCCATTCACCCCTCCACTTT. Its protein is CASTPERSLHSPLHF.

The chain is built from TRBV28 and TRBJ1-3; the D gene is possibly TRBD1 (6 bases). The germline gives CDR1 MDHEN, CDR2 SYDVKM. CDR3 length equals 14 residues. Trimming removed 5 bases from V and 3 bases from J, with 11 bases in between. This CDR3 reads CASSDRLDGNTIYF. In nucleotides, the CDR3 is TGTGCCAGCAGTGACAGGTTGGATGGAAACACCATATATTTT.

The chain uses TRBV5-6 and TRBJ2-7; 7 positions match TRBD1. The ends lost 2 bases at V and 1 base at J; junction bases unmatched: 3. Germline lookup yields CDR1 SGHDT and CDR2 YYEEEE. CDR3 length: 14 residues. The CDR3 DNA reads TGTGCCAGCAGCTTCTGGACAGGATCCTACGAGCAGTACTTC. It is translated as CASSFWTGSYEQYF.